This TCR beta chain was identified during a study of post-analysis software for immune sequencing data. The overall study: Multiple sclerosis in the patients followed relapsing-remitting, secondary progressive and progressive-relapsing courses.

Each TCR beta cDNA library carried unique molecular identifiers. TCRdb processed the PCR reads anew with MiXCR; each CDR3 protein has one entry. The profile covers 450,000 to 650,000 distinct CDR3 sequences, with roughly two fifths appearing a single time and 1.5% to 2% taken by the ten largest. Study-wide results and limits: When patients were compared with controls, 4 or 5 TRBV segments were more frequent, TRBV5-6, TRBV5-1 and TRBV20-1 among them.

With respect to this clonotype: The antigen is unknown.

Germline V CDR1 and CDR2: SGHRS, YFSETQ. V was pared by 2 bases and J by 6 bases, with 11 bases between. CDR3 length: 13 residues. This rearrangement joins TRBV5-1 to TRBJ1-1, with D tentatively TRBD1 (5 bases). The origin of this receptor is a girl aged 10-17 years with multiple sclerosis. Sequencing was done on a sample of blood. The CDR3 DNA reads as TGCGCCAGCAGCTTAGGGGCAGGGTCTGAAGCTTTCTTT. It codes for CASSLGAGSEAFF.